Listed below are T cell receptor beta chains from one sample, sequenced in a study of tumor and adjacent non-tumor tissue in lung cancer. TCRdb analysed the multiplex PCR reads with MiXCR anew, one entry per CDR3 protein. The repertoire holds 95,000 to 150,000 distinct CDR3 sequences, with 66% as singletons. Sequencing was carried out using lung tumor tissue. The receptors were gathered from a man aged 25 to 40 with non-small cell lung cancer. Both conserved end residues are part of each CDR3. Each record gives: clone size, V gene, D gene, J gene, CDR3 DNA, CDR3 protein. A D gene is named only where the DNA matches it firmly. Part of the rows lack a size; the others show once, few, many or a class for expanded clones.

size: .
V: TRBV29-1
D: .
J: TRBJ2-2
DNA: TGCTGCGTTGGATATTACACCGGGGAGCTGTTTTTC
CDR3: CCVGYYTGELFF

size: .
V: TRBV11-3
D: .
J: TRBJ2-2
DNA: TGTGCCAGCAGCTTATTATACGGGGACAGCCCTACCCGGGAGCTGCTTTTT
CDR3: CASSLLYGDSPTRELLF

size: many
V: TRBV6-5
D: .
J: TRBJ1-5
DNA: TGTGCCAGCAGTTACGGGGGAAATGGGGATCAGCCCCAGCATTTT
CDR3: CASSYGGNGDQPQHF

size: .
V: TRBV20-1
D: .
J: TRBJ2-5
DNA: TGCAGTACTAGAGAGGGGGCGGGGGAGACCCAATACTTC
CDR3: CSTREGAGETQYF

size: many
V: TRBV7-8
D: .
J: TRBJ2-3
DNA: TGTGCCAGCAGCTTATGGTTGGGTACAGATACGCAGTATTTT
CDR3: CASSLWLGTDTQYF

size: .
V: TRBV5-1
D: TRBD1
J: TRBJ2-6
DNA: TGCGCCAGCAGCGCCGGACAGGGTTCAACCGGGGCCAACGTCCTGACTTTC
CDR3: CASSAGQGSTGANVLTF

size: few
V: TRBV2
D: .
J: TRBJ2-5
DNA: TGTGCCTCCCTGAACTGGCCGGGAGAGAAGGGGACCCAGTACTTC
CDR3: CASLNWPGEKGTQYF

size: .
V: TRBV6-6
D: .
J: TRBJ1-4
DNA: TGTGCCAGCAGTCAGCACAGGATGGGCGAAAAACTGTTTTTT
CDR3: CASSQHRMGEKLFF

size: .
V: TRBV7-8
D: .
J: TRBJ2-7
DNA: TGTGCCAGCAGCCCCGCGCAGGCAATTACCTACGAGCAGTACTTC
CDR3: CASSPAQAITYEQYF

size: .
V: TRBV5-1
D: .
J: TRBJ1-1
DNA: TGCGCCAGTAGCTTGGATCCCGGGGGCGGAACTGAAGCTTTCTTT
CDR3: CASSLDPGGGTEAFF

size: many
V: TRBV6-6
D: .
J: TRBJ1-1
DNA: TGTGCCAGCAACCGAGCAATGAACACTGAAGCTTTCTTT
CDR3: CASNRAMNTEAFF

size: many
V: TRBV6-6
D: TRBD1
J: TRBJ1-5
DNA: TGTGCCAGCCGACCACACAGGGGTAGTCGTCAGCCCCAGCATTTT
CDR3: CASRPHRGSRQPQHF

size: medium-sized
V: TRBV20-1
D: TRBD2
J: TRBJ2-1
DNA: TGCAGTGCTAAAACGGCGGGGGGATACAATGAGCAGTTCTTC
CDR3: CSAKTAGGYNEQFF

size: .
V: TRBV11-3
D: .
J: TRBJ2-1
DNA: TGTGCTAGCGGCCCCACACCTGGTAATGAGCAGTTCTTC
CDR3: CASGPTPGNEQFF

size: .
V: TRBV20-1
D: .
J: TRBJ2-5
DNA: TGCAGTGCTAGGGGGCCTAGAGAGACCCAGTACTTC
CDR3: CSARGPRETQYF

size: many
V: TRBV12-3/TRBV12-4
D: TRBD2
J: TRBJ2-1
DNA: TGTGCCAGCAGGCTGGGGGACTATTCGGCCCATGAGCAGTTCTTC
CDR3: CASRLGDYSAHEQFF

size: .
V: TRBV6-5
D: .
J: TRBJ2-3
DNA: TGTGTCAGCAGTTACTCGGGAGATAAGCAGTATTTT
CDR3: CVSSYSGDKQYF

size: .
V: TRBV4-1
D: TRBD1
J: TRBJ1-2
DNA: TGCGCCGGCAGCCAAACGACAGGGGCCCTCTATGGCTACACCTTC
CDR3: CAGSQTTGALYGYTF

size: .
V: TRBV7-2
D: .
J: TRBJ2-4
DNA: TGTGCCAGCAGCTTAGGGAGGTCGGGTGGGAGCGGCATTCAGTACTTC
CDR3: CASSLGRSGGSGIQYF

size: few
V: TRBV5-5
D: TRBD1
J: TRBJ1-1
DNA: TGTGCCAGCAGCCTTATGACAGGGAGCACTGAAGCTTTCTTT
CDR3: CASSLMTGSTEAFF

size: .
V: TRBV4-3
D: .
J: TRBJ2-3
DNA: TGTGCCAGCAGCCCCGCCGGTTTTGTCACAGATAAGCAGTATTTT
CDR3: CASSPAGFVTDKQYF

size: .
V: TRBV12-3/TRBV12-4
D: .
J: TRBJ2-1
DNA: TGTGCCGGCAGTTTTGGTTCCAACCTCATTGAGCAGTTCTTC
CDR3: CAGSFGSNLIEQFF

size: many
V: TRBV5-4
D: .
J: TRBJ2-2
DNA: TGTGCCAGCAGTCGGGAAGAAGTTGCCGGGGAGCTGTTTTTT
CDR3: CASSREEVAGELFF

size: many
V: TRBV20-1
D: TRBD2
J: TRBJ2-3
DNA: TGCAGTGCTAGAGACGGGAGGCGCCCCGAAGGGGATACGCAGTATTTT
CDR3: CSARDGRRPEGDTQYF

size: .
V: TRBV20-1
D: TRBD2
J: TRBJ2-1
DNA: TGTAGTGCTTCCTTCGGGACTAGCAGATACAATGAGCAGTTCTTC
CDR3: CSASFGTSRYNEQFF

size: .
V: TRBV11-2
D: .
J: TRBJ2-7
DNA: TGTGCCAACCCCCCCGGGGCAGGTGGTCTCTACGAGCAGTACTTC
CDR3: CANPPGAGGLYEQYF

size: .
V: TRBV2
D: TRBD1
J: TRBJ2-7
DNA: TGTGCCAGCAGTTTGCCCGGGACAGGGGGCTTTAAGTGGACCTACGAGCAGTACTTC
CDR3: CASSLPGTGGFKWTYEQYF

size: .
V: TRBV4-1
D: .
J: TRBJ2-7
DNA: TGCGCCAGCAGCCAAGAGGACAGTAGCTACGAGCAGTATTTC
CDR3: CASSQEDSSYEQYF

size: .
V: TRBV20-1
D: .
J: TRBJ1-1
DNA: TGCAGTACTAGATCGGTAAGCACTGAAGCTTTCTTT
CDR3: CSTRSVSTEAFF

size: .
V: TRBV12-3/TRBV12-4
D: .
J: TRBJ2-1
DNA: TGTGCCAGCAACCAAATGGGCAATGAGCAGTTCTTC
CDR3: CASNQMGNEQFF

size: few
V: TRBV5-1
D: .
J: TRBJ2-3
DNA: TGCGCCAGCAGCTTGGCACAGGATACGCAGTATTTT
CDR3: CASSLAQDTQYF

size: many
V: TRBV7-8
D: .
J: TRBJ2-3
DNA: TGTGCCAGCAGCTTAGCGTCAGATACGCAGTATTTT
CDR3: CASSLASDTQYF

size: many
V: TRBV6-5
D: .
J: TRBJ1-2
DNA: TGTGCCAGCAGTTACTCGGGCCGACCTAATGTAGGCTACACCTTC
CDR3: CASSYSGRPNVGYTF

size: .
V: TRBV10-3
D: .
J: TRBJ2-2
DNA: TGTGCTATCAGTGATGGGGCCTACACCGGGGAGCTGTCTTTT
CDR3: CAISDGAYTGELSF

size: .
V: TRBV10-2
D: .
J: TRBJ2-3
DNA: TGCGCCATCAGTGCTAGCACAGATACGCAGTATTTC
CDR3: CAISASTDTQYF

size: many
V: TRBV6-1
D: .
J: TRBJ1-2
DNA: TGTGCCACCCAGGATAGAGGCTACACCTTC
CDR3: CATQDRGYTF

size: few
V: TRBV6-6
D: .
J: TRBJ2-3
DNA: TGTGCCAGCAGTTACGCCCCAAGGCTGAGCACAGATACGCAGTATTTT
CDR3: CASSYAPRLSTDTQYF

size: .
V: TRBV20-1
D: .
J: TRBJ2-2
DNA: TGCAGTGCTAGCCCCTCGAGAGGGGACCCCGTGGAGCTGTTTTTT
CDR3: CSASPSRGDPVELFF

size: once
V: TRBV10-3
D: TRBD1
J: TRBJ1-2
DNA: TGTGCCATCAGTGCCGGGACAGGGGGCTATGGCTACACTTTC
CDR3: CAISAGTGGYGYTF

size: .
V: TRBV11-2
D: .
J: TRBJ1-6
DNA: TGTGCCAGCAGCTTAGTGGGCGACAGTTATTTACTCCTCCGCTTT
CDR3: CASSLVGDSYLLLRF

size: .
V: TRBV4-1
D: TRBD2
J: TRBJ2-7
DNA: TGCGCCAGCAGCCAAGATGAGCGGGGGGACACCTACGAGCAGTACTTC
CDR3: CASSQDERGDTYEQYF

size: .
V: TRBV7-2
D: .
J: TRBJ2-7
DNA: TGTGCCAGCAGCTTAGCGGCAGGGTTTGGCTACGAGCAGTACTTC
CDR3: CASSLAAGFGYEQYF

size: few
V: TRBV11-2
D: TRBD2
J: TRBJ2-2
DNA: TGTGACAGCAGCCTTAGCGGGAGTAACACCGGGGAGCTGTTTTTC
CDR3: CDSSLSGSNTGELFF

size: .
V: TRBV20-1
D: .
J: TRBJ2-5
DNA: TGCAATGTTCAAGAGGACAGCAGGTTGCAAGAGACCCAGTACTTC
CDR3: CNVQEDSRLQETQYF

size: .
V: TRBV20-1
D: .
J: TRBJ2-2
DNA: TGCAGTGCCCCCCATCGGTCCGTGGAGCTGTTTTTT
CDR3: CSAPHRSVELFF

size: .
V: TRBV11-2
D: .
J: TRBJ1-6
DNA: TGTGCCAGCAGCCATCAAACGAATAATTCACCCCTCCACTTT
CDR3: CASSHQTNNSPLHF

size: few
V: TRBV24-1
D: TRBD2
J: TRBJ2-3
DNA: TGTGCCACCAGTGATGCCCTAGCGGGGGACACAGATACGCAGTATTTT
CDR3: CATSDALAGDTDTQYF

size: .
V: TRBV11-2
D: .
J: TRBJ2-1
DNA: TGTGCCAACAGCTTAATCCTTGCGGGGATTGATGAACAGTTCTTC
CDR3: CANSLILAGIDEQFF